Listed below are T cell receptor beta chains from one sample, sequenced in a study of T cell changes during pregnancy in multiple sclerosis. Produced via immunoSEQ multiplex PCR; TCRdb's table is partial and in-frame only. The sample contains around 20,000 clones, roughly 89% of which appear only once. This sample comprised CD4+ T cells from peripheral blood mononuclear cells, obtained in the third trimester of pregnancy. Every receptor here comes from a female donor in good health, enrolled as a control in a pregnancy study. Both conserved end residues are part of each CDR3. Fields, in order: clone size, D gene, V gene, J gene, CDR3 DNA, CDR3 protein. The D gene is left open where the match is weak. Size values are once, few and many counts, or a class for expanded clones, and some rows have none.

clone size: -; D gene: TRBD2; V gene: TRBV11-3; J gene: TRBJ2-3; CDR3 DNA: TGTGCCAGCAGCTTAGGTAGCGGGGGTGCAGATACGCAGTATTTT; CDR3 protein: CASSLGSGGADTQYF
clone size: -; D gene: -; V gene: TRBV27; J gene: TRBJ2-7; CDR3 DNA: TGTGCCAGCAGTTTATCTCTGGGGACTCTCTACGAGCAGTACTTC; CDR3 protein: CASSLSLGTLYEQYF
clone size: -; D gene: -; V gene: TRBV4-3; J gene: TRBJ1-3; CDR3 DNA: TGCGCCAGCAGCCAATACAGGTATCTCTCTGGAAACACCATATATTTT; CDR3 protein: CASSQYRYLSGNTIYF
clone size: -; D gene: -; V gene: TRBV19; J gene: TRBJ2-3; CDR3 DNA: TGTGCCAGTAGTATGTTGCAGGGTACGACAGATACGCAGTATTTT; CDR3 protein: CASSMLQGTTDTQYF
clone size: -; D gene: TRBD1; V gene: TRBV6-6; J gene: TRBJ1-2; CDR3 DNA: TGTGCCATCCTCGGGACAGGGTTCCTTGGCTACACCTTC; CDR3 protein: CAILGTGFLGYTF
clone size: -; D gene: -; V gene: TRBV19; J gene: TRBJ2-6; CDR3 DNA: TGTGCCAGTAGTATAGTGGGGGGGGCCGCAGGGGCCAACGTCCTGACTTTC; CDR3 protein: CASSIVGGAAGANVLTF
clone size: -; D gene: TRBD1; V gene: TRBV5-1; J gene: TRBJ1-6; CDR3 DNA: TGCGCCAGCAGCTTAAACAGGGGTTCGAATTCACCCCTCCACTTT; CDR3 protein: CASSLNRGSNSPLHF
clone size: -; D gene: -; V gene: TRBV5-1; J gene: TRBJ2-4; CDR3 DNA: TGCGCCAGCAGCAGGGGACTTGAGAACATTCAGTACTTC; CDR3 protein: CASSRGLENIQYF
clone size: -; D gene: -; V gene: TRBV30; J gene: TRBJ2-6; CDR3 DNA: TGTGCATCCGACTATGGCCGCACGCTTCCCTCTGGGGCCAACGTCCTGACTTTC; CDR3 protein: CASDYGRTLPSGANVLTF
clone size: once; D gene: -; V gene: TRBV6-1; J gene: TRBJ2-1; CDR3 DNA: TGTGCCAGCAGTGAAGCGGACAGCTCCTACAATGAGCAGTTCTTC; CDR3 protein: CASSEADSSYNEQFF
clone size: -; D gene: TRBD2; V gene: TRBV11-1; J gene: TRBJ2-7; CDR3 DNA: TGTGCCAGCAGCTTCGGTAAGGGACTAGCGGAGTACGAGCAGTACTTC; CDR3 protein: CASSFGKGLAEYEQYF
clone size: once; D gene: TRBD2; V gene: TRBV7-3; J gene: TRBJ2-5; CDR3 DNA: TGTGCCAGCAGCATAACCGGGACTAGTTACGAGACCCAGTACTTC; CDR3 protein: CASSITGTSYETQYF
clone size: -; D gene: -; V gene: TRBV5-1; J gene: TRBJ2-2; CDR3 DNA: TGCGCCAGCAGCTTGGCGGGAGTTTCTCCCGGGGAGCTGTTTTTT; CDR3 protein: CASSLAGVSPGELFF
clone size: -; D gene: TRBD1; V gene: TRBV19; J gene: TRBJ1-2; CDR3 DNA: TGTGCCAGTAGTATAACCGGACAGGGGAACTATGGCTACACCTTC; CDR3 protein: CASSITGQGNYGYTF
clone size: -; D gene: -; V gene: TRBV10-2; J gene: TRBJ1-5; CDR3 DNA: TGCGCCAGCAGTGGGTCCGGACAGTTAAATCAGCCCCAGCATTTT; CDR3 protein: CASSGSGQLNQPQHF
clone size: -; D gene: TRBD1; V gene: TRBV12-5; J gene: TRBJ2-1; CDR3 DNA: TGTGCTAGTGGTTTGTCCCCGGACAGGAGGAACTACAATGAGCAGTTCTTC; CDR3 protein: CASGLSPDRRNYNEQFF
clone size: -; D gene: TRBD1; V gene: TRBV11-2; J gene: TRBJ2-7; CDR3 DNA: TGTGCCAGCAGCTTGGACGGACAGGGTGTTCGCGAGCAGTACTTC; CDR3 protein: CASSLDGQGVREQYF
clone size: -; D gene: -; V gene: TRBV7-3; J gene: TRBJ1-4; CDR3 DNA: TGTGCCAGCAGCTCGCGGGGGGGTAATGAAAAACTGTTTTTT; CDR3 protein: CASSSRGGNEKLFF
clone size: -; D gene: TRBD1; V gene: TRBV15; J gene: TRBJ1-6; CDR3 DNA: TGTGCCACCAGCAGAGATTGGACAGGGGTTTCACCCCTCCACTTT; CDR3 protein: CATSRDWTGVSPLHF
clone size: -; D gene: -; V gene: TRBV5-1; J gene: TRBJ1-1; CDR3 DNA: TGCGCCAGCAGCTTTACAGGGAAGGAGTTAGGTGAAGCTTTCTTT; CDR3 protein: CASSFTGKELGEAFF
clone size: -; D gene: TRBD2; V gene: TRBV7-9; J gene: TRBJ2-7; CDR3 DNA: TGTGCCAGCAGCCTAAGCGGGATGGGCTCCGAGCAGTACTTC; CDR3 protein: CASSLSGMGSEQYF
clone size: -; D gene: -; V gene: TRBV29-1; J gene: TRBJ1-2; CDR3 DNA: TGCAGCGTTGAAGATAGTAACTATGGCTACACCTTC; CDR3 protein: CSVEDSNYGYTF
clone size: -; D gene: -; V gene: TRBV19; J gene: TRBJ2-5; CDR3 DNA: TGTGCCAGTAGTTCTAGCGCCCTGGGGACCCAGTACTTC; CDR3 protein: CASSSSALGTQYF
clone size: -; D gene: -; V gene: TRBV25-1; J gene: TRBJ2-7; CDR3 DNA: TGTGCCAGCAGTGTCCACTACGAGCAGTACTTC; CDR3 protein: CASSVHYEQYF
clone size: -; D gene: TRBD1; V gene: TRBV19; J gene: TRBJ2-1; CDR3 DNA: TGTGCCAGCAGACAGGGGGCGGACGATGAGCAGTTCTTC; CDR3 protein: CASRQGADDEQFF
clone size: -; D gene: -; V gene: TRBV7-9; J gene: TRBJ2-7; CDR3 DNA: TGTGCCAGCAGCTACAGCCAGGGATACGAGCAGTACTTC; CDR3 protein: CASSYSQGYEQYF
clone size: -; D gene: TRBD1; V gene: TRBV7-2; J gene: TRBJ1-4; CDR3 DNA: TGTGCCAGCAGCTCCCGGACAGGGCTCGGTGAAAAACTGTTTTTT; CDR3 protein: CASSSRTGLGEKLFF
clone size: -; D gene: TRBD1; V gene: TRBV15; J gene: TRBJ2-7; CDR3 DNA: TGTGCCACCAGCAGACCGGGACAGGGGGCGTGGGAGCAGTACTTC; CDR3 protein: CATSRPGQGAWEQYF
clone size: -; D gene: -; V gene: TRBV12-5; J gene: TRBJ2-2; CDR3 DNA: TGTGCTAGTGGTTTGCAGAACACCGGGGAGCTGTTTTTT; CDR3 protein: CASGLQNTGELFF
clone size: -; D gene: TRBD1; V gene: TRBV5-5; J gene: TRBJ2-3; CDR3 DNA: TGTGCCAATTCGATCCGGACAGGGGGGACAGATACGCAGTATTTT; CDR3 protein: CANSIRTGGTDTQYF
clone size: -; D gene: -; V gene: TRBV4-3; J gene: TRBJ1-1; CDR3 DNA: TGCGCCAGCAGCCACGAGGGTGGCGGTGAAGCTTTCTTT; CDR3 protein: CASSHEGGGEAFF
clone size: -; D gene: -; V gene: TRBV6-5; J gene: TRBJ2-5; CDR3 DNA: TGTGCCAGCAGCAACTCGGTCACCCAGTACTTC; CDR3 protein: CASSNSVTQYF
clone size: -; D gene: -; V gene: TRBV19; J gene: TRBJ1-1; CDR3 DNA: TGTGCCAGTAGTATAAGAGGCTCAGGGGCTCTGAACACTGAAGCTTTCTTT; CDR3 protein: CASSIRGSGALNTEAFF
clone size: -; D gene: TRBD1; V gene: TRBV6-5; J gene: TRBJ1-2; CDR3 DNA: TGTGCCAGCAGTTACCACCCCAGGGGGCCGGACTATGGCTACACCTTC; CDR3 protein: CASSYHPRGPDYGYTF
clone size: -; D gene: TRBD1; V gene: TRBV28; J gene: TRBJ1-1; CDR3 DNA: TGTGCCAGCAGTTTACTTGGACAGGGAGCGAACACTGAAGCTTTCTTT; CDR3 protein: CASSLLGQGANTEAFF
clone size: -; D gene: -; V gene: TRBV7-2; J gene: TRBJ1-4; CDR3 DNA: TGTGCCAGCAGCTTTGGGGGGGTCAGTGAAAAACTGTTTTTT; CDR3 protein: CASSFGGVSEKLFF
clone size: -; D gene: TRBD1; V gene: TRBV5-1; J gene: TRBJ2-1; CDR3 DNA: TGCGCCAGCAGCTCACAGGGGAGCTCCTACAATGAGCAGTTCTTC; CDR3 protein: CASSSQGSSYNEQFF
clone size: few; D gene: TRBD2; V gene: TRBV10-3; J gene: TRBJ2-1; CDR3 DNA: TGTGCCATCAGTTTTAGCGGGGGGGCCGGGGTTTACAATGAGCAGTTCTTC; CDR3 protein: CAISFSGGAGVYNEQFF
clone size: -; D gene: -; V gene: TRBV9; J gene: TRBJ2-3; CDR3 DNA: TGTGCCAGCAGCGTATGGGGAGCCGGAGATACGCAGTATTTT; CDR3 protein: CASSVWGAGDTQYF
clone size: -; D gene: TRBD2; V gene: TRBV2; J gene: TRBJ2-5; CDR3 DNA: TGTGCCAGCAGTGAAGTCATCCTAGCGGGGGCTCAGCAGACCCAGTACTTC; CDR3 protein: CASSEVILAGAQQTQYF
clone size: -; D gene: -; V gene: TRBV6-5; J gene: TRBJ1-1; CDR3 DNA: TGTGCCAGCAGTTACGTACAGAACACTGAAGCTTTCTTT; CDR3 protein: CASSYVQNTEAFF
clone size: -; D gene: TRBD1; V gene: TRBV25-1; J gene: TRBJ2-1; CDR3 DNA: TGTGCCAGCCGGGCGGCAGGGGGCTCCTACAATGAGCAGTTCTTC; CDR3 protein: CASRAAGGSYNEQFF
clone size: -; D gene: -; V gene: TRBV7-2; J gene: TRBJ2-5; CDR3 DNA: TGTGCCAGCAGCTTAGAGGGGGGGTACCCCCAAGAGACCCAGTACTTC; CDR3 protein: CASSLEGGYPQETQYF
clone size: -; D gene: -; V gene: TRBV28; J gene: TRBJ1-1; CDR3 DNA: TGTGCCAGCAGTTTGCCTCAGGCTGAAGCTTTCTTT; CDR3 protein: CASSLPQAEAFF
clone size: -; D gene: TRBD2; V gene: TRBV5-1; J gene: TRBJ2-7; CDR3 DNA: TGCGCCAGCAGCCCGTTAGCGGGGGGCTCCTACGAGCAGTACTTC; CDR3 protein: CASSPLAGGSYEQYF
clone size: -; D gene: -; V gene: TRBV19; J gene: TRBJ1-2; CDR3 DNA: TGTGCCAGTACCGACAGATACTATGGCTACACCTTC; CDR3 protein: CASTDRYYGYTF
clone size: -; D gene: -; V gene: TRBV19; J gene: TRBJ1-5; CDR3 DNA: TGTGCCAGTAACTTCGGACAGTCTTCGTCCCAGCATTTT; CDR3 protein: CASNFGQSSSQHF
clone size: -; D gene: TRBD2; V gene: TRBV4-1; J gene: TRBJ2-7; CDR3 DNA: TGCGCCAGCAGCAAAGAACCCCAGCGGGGTTACGAGCAGTACTTC; CDR3 protein: CASSKEPQRGYEQYF
clone size: once; D gene: TRBD2; V gene: TRBV7-9; J gene: TRBJ2-1; CDR3 DNA: TGTGCCAGCAGTCATCGGACTAGTCTCAATGAGCAGTTCTTC; CDR3 protein: CASSHRTSLNEQFF
clone size: -; D gene: TRBD2; V gene: TRBV28; J gene: TRBJ2-7; CDR3 DNA: TGTGCCAGCAGTTTTCCTGGCGGGAGGATCCACGAGCAGTACTTC; CDR3 protein: CASSFPGGRIHEQYF
clone size: -; D gene: -; V gene: TRBV5-6; J gene: TRBJ1-6; CDR3 DNA: TGTGCCAGCAGCTTGGGTGACAGCGTTTCACCCCTCCACTTT; CDR3 protein: CASSLGDSVSPLHF
clone size: -; D gene: TRBD2; V gene: TRBV19; J gene: TRBJ2-2; CDR3 DNA: TGTGCCAGTAGCAGACTAGCGGGCAACACCGGGGAGCTGTTTTTT; CDR3 protein: CASSRLAGNTGELFF